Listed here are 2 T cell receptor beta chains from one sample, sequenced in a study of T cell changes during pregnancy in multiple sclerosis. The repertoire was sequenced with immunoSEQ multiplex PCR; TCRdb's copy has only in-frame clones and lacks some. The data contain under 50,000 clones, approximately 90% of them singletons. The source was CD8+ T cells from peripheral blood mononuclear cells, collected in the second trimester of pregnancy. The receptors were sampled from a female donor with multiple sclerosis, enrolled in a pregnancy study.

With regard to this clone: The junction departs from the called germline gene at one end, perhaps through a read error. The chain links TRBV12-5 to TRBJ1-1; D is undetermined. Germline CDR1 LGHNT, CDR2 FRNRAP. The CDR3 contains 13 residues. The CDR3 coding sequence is TGTGCTAGTGCTTTGGGAGGGAACACTGAAGCTTTCTTT. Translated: CASALGGNTEAFF.

The CDR3 DNA follows: TGTGCCAGTAGTTCGGGCTACGAGCAGTACTTC. Its protein is CASSSGYEQYF. V usage is TRBV19 and J usage is TRBJ2-7; D call uncertain. V lost 5 bases, J lost 3 bases, and 5 bases lay in between. CDR1 LNHDA and CDR2 SQIVND come from the germline V gene (reference sequence). The CDR3 sequence is 11 residues long.